This T cell receptor beta chain was retrieved from a study of blood T cell repertoires in COVID-19. For the study at large: Spain, Italy and the United States supplied samples that represented acute and convalescent COVID-19. T cells, B-cell-depleted T cells, or PBMCs supplied cDNA or gDNA.

J lost 8 bases, V lost 5 bases, and 10 bases had no gene match. The CDR3 has 15 amino acids. Germline assignment: CDR1 MNHEY and CDR2 SMNVEV (reference sequence). Enrolled during active infection, Seattle patients were then followed longitudinally. The authors' processing: Nucleated cell number was recorded as an estimate derived from reference gene primer amplification. Produced via immunoSEQ multiplex PCR; TCRdb's table is partial and in-frame only. V, J and clone size are those of that table, while D and trimming were read from the DNA. The sample comprises 200,000 to 250,000 clones, 80% to 90% of which are singletons, and roughly 2.5% rests with the top ten.

The clonotype originates from a man aged 25 to 40 with COVID-19, enrolled during active disease. The specimen sequenced was peripheral blood. The chain recombines TRBV27 with TRBJ1-1; 11 bases agree with TRBD1. DNA of the CDR3: TGTGCCAGCAGTCCCTACCGGACAGGGGGCTTCGAAGCTTTCTTT. It encodes CASSPYRTGGFEAFF.